What follows are 30 T cell receptor beta chains derived from one specimen sequenced in a study of tumor and adjacent non-tumor tissue in lung cancer. Three rounds of nested PCR, following a modified ARM-PCR protocol, produced the TCRbeta library. TCRdb re-called the multiplex PCR reads with MiXCR, one entry per CDR3 protein. The sample includes some 80,000 distinct CDR3 sequences, roughly 80% of them seen just once. The template was RNA from unsorted bulk tissue. More than 3 cm separated this lung sample from the edge of the tumor. The material sequenced was distant non-tumor lung tissue. The receptor source for this set is a man aged 60-69 years with non-small cell lung cancer.

Worth noting for this clonotype: The germline gene is not matched at one end of the junction; a read error may be the cause. The chain employs TRBV11-2 and TRBJ2-1, with D possibly TRBD2 on 6 matching bases. This CDR3 is built from 13 residues. Germline loops: CDR1 SGHAT, CDR2 FQNNGV. The CDR3 coding sequence is TGTCCCAGCAGCTTGGAGGGATACGGTGAGCAGTTCTTC. Residues: CPSSLEGYGEQFF.

The table lists this clonotype with a few counts. This sequence may be a read error, since a much larger clone differs from it by one base. J is TRBJ2-1 and V is TRBV4-2; D perhaps matches TRBD2 (5 bases). This CDR3 spans 16 amino acids. The V gene's germline CDR1 is LGHNA and CDR2 YNFKEQ. The CDR3, as DNA: TGTGTCAGCAGCCATGAGCGGTCCAGCTCCTACAATGAGCAGTTCTTC. It translates to CVSSHERSSSYNEQFF.

As regards this clonotype: The missing conserved phenylalanine or tryptophan at the end of this CDR3 makes a read error likely. The CDR3 DNA reads TGCAGTCGTGAGACAGGCAATCAGCCCCAGCATCTT. It specifies CSRETGNQPQHL. V is TRBV20-1 and J is TRBJ1-5; perhaps TRBD1 as D (5 bases). V lost 8 bases and J 2 bases, leaving 10 bases between the germline ends. Germline loops: CDR1 DFQATT, CDR2 SNEGSKA (reference sequence). CDR3 length equals 12 residues.

Points on this clonotype: Relative to the germline gene, one junction end is altered; a read error may explain this. The chain links TRBV11-2 to TRBJ1-5, with D tentatively TRBD1 (6 bases). Germline CDR1 reads SGHAT; CDR2 reads FQNNGV. This CDR3 comprises 13 residues. CDR3 DNA sequence: TGTGCCAGCAGCTTTAACAGGGAAGAGCCTCAGCATTTT. Translated, it gives CASSFNREEPQHF.

About this clonotype itself: The missing conserved phenylalanine or tryptophan at the end of this CDR3 makes a read error likely. This rearrangement joins TRBV20-1 to TRBJ1-5, with 8 bases that match TRBD1. This CDR3 has 14 amino acids. V shed 0 bases and J 4 bases; nucleotides not matched to a gene: 2. Germline V gene sequence: CDR1 DFQATT, CDR2 SNEGSKA (reference sequence). CDR3 DNA sequence: TGCAGTGCTAGAGAGGGACAGGAGAATCAGCCCCAGCATGTT. Protein sequence: CSAREGQENQPQHV.

V and J are TRBV11-3 and TRBJ2-2, with a weak D call TRBD1 (6 bases). V lost 0 bases to trimming and J lost 4 bases, with 12 bases between them. The CDR3 loop spans 16 amino acids. Germline V gene lookup returns CDR1 SGHNT and CDR2 YENEEA. CDR3 protein: CASSLDYRVGTGELFF. DNA of the CDR3: TGTGCCAGCAGCTTAGACTACAGGGTGGGCACCGGGGAGCTGTTTTTT. The full variable domain, in which reference TRBV11-3 and TRBJ2-2 provide the parts outside the CDR3, is EAGVVQSPRYKIIEKKQPVAFWCNPISGHNTLYWYLQNLGQGPELLIRYENEEAVDDSQLPKDRFSAERLKGVDSTLKIQPAELGDSAVYLCASSLDYRVGTGELFFGEGSRLTVL.

A few counts support this clonotype. This may come from a read error, since a much larger clone is one base off. This chain joins TRBV28 and TRBJ2-2, with 7 bases that match TRBD1. The germline gives CDR1 MDHEN, CDR2 SYDVKM. Losses at the gene ends were 4 bases for V and 4 bases for J; bases not matched to a gene: 12. The CDR3 runs to 17 residues. The CDR3 nucleotides are TGTGCCAGCAGTTCTAACAGGGGAAGAGAGACCACCGGGGAGCTGTTTTTT. Protein sequence: CASSSNRGRETTGELFF.

This clonotype turned up a few times. Just one base apart from a much larger clone, this may be a read error. The gene calls are TRBV20-1 and TRBJ1-3; D remains ambiguous. CDR3 length: 14 amino acids. V was cut by 2 bases and J by 0 bases, with 8 bases left in between. Germline CDR1 reads DFQATT; CDR2 reads SNEGSKA (reference sequence). CDR3 protein: CSARSRFSGNTIYF. In DNA form, the CDR3 reads TGCAGTGCTAGATCGCGGTTCTCTGGAAACACCATATATTTT.

This clonotype was seen repeatedly, ten times or more. V is TRBV20-1 and J is TRBJ2-7; 8 bases are shared with TRBD2. The V gene's germline CDR1 is DFQATT and CDR2 SNEGSKA (reference sequence). Trimming at V came to 8 bases and at J to 6 bases, leaving 6 bases not matched to a gene. CDR3 length: 11 amino acids. CDR3: CSPTAGGEQYF. The CDR3 DNA follows: TGCAGTCCTACCGCGGGAGGCGAGCAGTACTTC.

This chain links TRBV12-3 or TRBV12-4 with TRBJ2-7, with 9 bases identical to TRBD1. J gave up 5 bases and V 2 bases, and 10 bases lay outside the gene matches. The CDR3 spans 16 residues. Here the CDR3 reads CASSLRLGTGRHEQYF. In nucleotides, the CDR3 is TGTGCCAGCAGTTTAAGGCTTGGGACAGGGAGGCACGAGCAGTACTTC.

The chain recombines TRBV11-2 with TRBJ2-5; tentative D call: TRBD2 (7 bases). The V and J ends lost 7 bases and 7 bases respectively, with 25 bases between them. Germline assignment: CDR1 SGHAT and CDR2 FQNNGV. This CDR3 is built from 16 residues. CDR3 bases: TGTGCCAGCAACTCAACAATGGGGGGGCCAAAGTGGACCCAGTACTTC. This encodes CASNSTMGGPKWTQYF.

This clonotype came up once. The J gene is TRBJ2-7, the V gene TRBV20-1; 8 bases match TRBD1. J gave up 4 bases and V 8 bases, and 10 bases lay outside the gene matches. This CDR3 is built from 13 residues. Germline CDR1 reads DFQATT; CDR2 reads SNEGSKA (reference sequence). The CDR3 loop is CSTETGEPYEQYF. The CDR3 DNA is TGCAGTACTGAGACAGGGGAACCTTACGAGCAGTACTTC.

In the case of this clonotype: A read error is possible here, since a much larger clone lies one base away. The chain is built from TRBV24-1 and TRBJ2-5; TRBD2 agrees at 10 bases. Looked up from germline, CDR1 is KGHDR and CDR2 is SFDVKD. CDR3 length equals 16 residues. V shed 3 bases and J 4 bases; nucleotides not matched to a gene: 7. CDR3 in amino acids: CATSDGTSVGAETQYF. In DNA, the CDR3 is TGTGCCACCAGTGATGGGACTAGCGTGGGGGCAGAGACCCAGTACTTC.

This clonotype came up once. An end of the junction differs from the germline gene, which may be a read error. This chain connects TRBV11-3 to TRBJ2-5; weak D call: TRBD2 (5 bases). The CDR3 consists of 13 residues. Germline V lookup: CDR1 SGHNT, CDR2 YENEEA. This CDR3 is CASCFVGEETQYF. CDR3 nucleotides: TGTGCCAGCTGCTTTGTCGGGGAAGAGACCCAGTACTTC.

Details on this clonotype: The junction departs from the called germline gene at one end, perhaps through a read error. V and J are TRBV20-1 and TRBJ2-7; 9 nucleotides line up with TRBD2. CDR3 size: 17 residues. CDR1 is DFQATT and CDR2 is SNEGSKA in the germline V gene (reference sequence). The CDR3 loop reads CSARDLAGGGSSYDQYF. Here the CDR3 DNA reads TGCAGTGCTAGAGATTTGGCGGGAGGGGGGAGCTCCTACGATCAGTACTTC.

As to this clonotype: Relative to the germline gene, one junction end is altered; a read error may explain this. The V and J genes are TRBV4-2 and TRBJ1-3; D call uncertain. The length of the CDR3 is 15 residues. CDR1 is LGHNA and CDR2 is YNFKEQ in the germline V gene. The CDR3 DNA reads TGTGTCAGCAGCCAAGGGTTCCCCACTGGAAACACCATATATTTT. This translates into CVSSQGFPTGNTIYF.

Concerning this clonotype: With a much larger clone just one base away, this may be a read error. The genes are TRBV30 and TRBJ1-1, with D perhaps matching TRBD1 (5 bases). The CDR3 is 11 amino acids. The V end lost 3 bases, the J end lost 10 bases, and 12 bases lay between the germline ends. The germline V gene has CDR1 GTSNPN and CDR2 SVGIG (reference sequence). The CDR3 loop is CAWRGDHRAFF. The CDR3 DNA sequence: TGTGCCTGGAGGGGGGATCACCGAGCTTTCTTT. Supplemented by reference TRBV30 and TRBJ1-1, the full variable domain reads SQTIHQWPATLVQPVGSPLSLECTVEGTSNPNLYWYRQAAGRGLQLLFYSVGIGQISSEVPQNLSASRPQDRQFILSSKKLLLSDSGFYLCAWRGDHRAFFGQGTRLTVV.

To note about this clonotype: One base away lies a much larger clone, so this may be a sequencing read error. This chain links TRBV7-9 with TRBJ1-4; D call uncertain. This CDR3 spans 13 amino acids. CDR1 is SEHNR and CDR2 is FQNEAQ in the germline V gene (reference sequence). CDR3 nucleotides: TGTGTCAGCAGCTTAGATCAGCACGAAAAACTGTTTTTT. The encoded protein is CVSSLDQHEKLFF. Together with reference TRBV7-9 and TRBJ1-4, the CDR3 gives the full variable domain: DTGVSQNPRHKITKRGQNVTFRCDPISEHNRLYWYRQTLGQGPEFLTYFQNEAQLEKSRLLSDRFSAERPKGSFSTLEIQRTEQGDSAMYLCVSSLDQHEKLFFGSGTQLSVL.

This clonotype has more than one count but fewer than ten. The chain has TRBV12-3 or TRBV12-4 and TRBJ2-5; weak D call: TRBD1 (5 bases). This CDR3 contains 12 residues. V was cut by 5 bases and J by 4 bases, with 8 bases left in between. The CDR3 bases are TGTGCCAGCAGTGTTGACAGAGAGACCCAGTACTTC. It is translated as CASSVDRETQYF.

This clonotype was counted many times. Sequence at one end of the junction differs from germline and may be a read error. V is TRBV5-8 and J is TRBJ1-6; 7 bases are a match to TRBD1. Germline V gene data show CDR1 as SGHTS and CDR2 as YDEGEE. CDR3 size: 11 residues. The CDR3 region has the DNA TGTGCCAGCAGCTTGGATTCGGGACAGTTTTTT. This encodes CASSLDSGQFF.

As for this clonotype: Germline and junction disagree at one end, which may indicate a read error. This chain joins TRBV11-3 and TRBJ2-1, with TRBD2 as a possible D gene (6 bases). Germline V gene data show CDR1 as SGHNT and CDR2 as YENEEA. This CDR3 contains 17 residues. The CDR3: CVSSLDRLEGVGNEQFF. As DNA, the CDR3 is TGTGTCAGCAGCTTAGACCGACTAGAGGGAGTAGGTAATGAGCAGTTCTTC. The whole variable domain, filled in from reference TRBV11-3 and TRBJ2-1, reads EAGVVQSPRYKIIEKKQPVAFWCNPISGHNTLYWYLQNLGQGPELLIRYENEEAVDDSQLPKDRFSAERLKGVDSTLKIQPAELGDSAVYLCVSSLDRLEGVGNEQFFGPGTRLTVL.

This clonotype appeared once. The rearrangement uses TRBV6-2 or TRBV6-3 and TRBJ1-1, with D uncertain. The CDR3 runs 14 residues. Trimming took off 11 bases at V and 1 base at J, with 17 bases between the two ends. Germline values: CDR1 MNHEY, CDR2 SVGEGT. DNA of the CDR3: TGTGCCGCCAGTTACTCCTACGGGAACACTGAAGCTTTCTTT. As protein: CAASYSYGNTEAFF.

Comments on this clonotype: Germline is not matched at one junction end, which may reflect a read error. J is TRBJ2-5 and V is TRBV11-3; TRBD1 matches at 7 bases. The CDR3 length is 16 residues. The V gene's germline CDR1 is SGHNT and CDR2 YENEEA. CDR3 amino acids: CTSSLRYRTGRETQYF. For the CDR3, the DNA is TGTACCAGCAGCTTAAGGTATCGGACAGGACGAGAGACACAGTACTTC.

In the case of this clonotype: At one of its ends the junction is not consistent with the germline gene, which may arise from a read error. The V gene is TRBV11-1, the J gene TRBJ2-2; 8 positions agree with TRBD2. The CDR3 sequence is 15 residues long. Germline V gene data show CDR1 as SGHAT and CDR2 as FQDESV (reference sequence). CDR3 residues: CASSPRASGSGELFF. CDR3 bases: TGTGCCAGCAGCCCTAGGGCTAGCGGGTCCGGGGAGCTATTTTTT. Full variable domain (rest looked up from reference TRBV11-1 and TRBJ2-2): EAEVAQSPRYKITEKSQAVAFWCDPISGHATLYWYRQILGQGPELLVQFQDESVVDDSQLPKDRFSAERLKGVDSTLKIQPAELGDSAMYLCASSPRASGSGELFFGEGSRLTVL.

This clonotype has at least ten counts. This chain connects TRBV20-1 to TRBJ2-7; D not certain. Looked up from germline, CDR1 is DFQATT and CDR2 is SNEGSKA (reference sequence). CDR3 length: 13 residues. Between the trimmed V and J ends, which lost 3 bases and 7 bases, there was a span of 16 bases. The CDR3: CSARSYGPWEQYF. CDR3 nucleotides: TGCAGTGCTAGGTCTTACGGTCCTTGGGAGCAGTACTTC.

Note on this clonotype: One end of the junction does not line up with germline, which may come from a read error. This CDR3 reads CSVRGLAISYNEQFF. The CDR3 nucleotides are TGCAGTGTTAGAGGGCTAGCCATCTCCTACAATGAGCAGTTCTTC. This rearrangement joins TRBV20-1 to TRBJ2-1; D is perhaps TRBD2 (5 bases). Germline V gives CDR1 DFQATT, CDR2 SNEGSKA (reference sequence). The CDR3 extends over 15 amino acids.

In this sample, this clonotype turned up once. One junction end does not reproduce the germline sequence, and a read error may be involved. The chain uses TRBV20-1 and TRBJ1-5; no definite D call. Germline V gives CDR1 DFQATT, CDR2 SNEGSKA (reference sequence). This CDR3 has 14 amino acids. CDR3 in DNA: TGCAGTGCTAGAGCTAACGGTGGCAATCAACCCCAGCATTTT. Protein: CSARANGGNQPQHF.

As concerns this clonotype: The junction differs from germline at one of its ends, possibly a read error. The chain has TRBV11-3 and TRBJ1-1; D is undetermined. The CDR3 has 14 residues. Germline V gene data show CDR1 as SGHNT and CDR2 as YENEEA. CDR3: CANSSHGRQIEALF. DNA of the CDR3: TGTGCCAACAGCTCGCACGGACGGCAGATTGAAGCTCTCTTT.

About this clonotype: The final CDR3 position lacks the conserved phenylalanine or tryptophan, pointing to a likely read error. The rearrangement joins TRBV11-2 to TRBJ1-6; D possibly corresponds to TRBD1 (6 bases). From germline, CDR1 is SGHAT and CDR2 FQNNGV. The CDR3 contains 15 residues. The CDR3 region has the DNA TGTGCAAGCAGCTTAGTAGGGGACAATAATTCACCCCTCCACATT. Protein sequence: CASSLVGDNNSPLHI.

Within the sample, this clonotype is medium-sized (0.01 to 0.1%). The gene calls are TRBV11-1 and TRBJ2-1; TRBD2 matches at 11 bases. The germline V gene has CDR1 SGHAT and CDR2 FQDESV (reference sequence). V was pared by 4 bases and J by 7 bases, with 6 bases of the junction left unmatched. This CDR3 has 15 residues. The CDR3 sequence is CASSSPSGGMNEQFF. The DNA of the CDR3 is TGTGCCAGCAGCTCCCCTAGCGGGGGGATGAATGAGCAGTTCTTC. Variable domain in full (rest from reference TRBV11-1 and TRBJ2-1): EAEVAQSPRYKITEKSQAVAFWCDPISGHATLYWYRQILGQGPELLVQFQDESVVDDSQLPKDRFSAERLKGVDSTLKIQPAELGDSAMYLCASSSPSGGMNEQFFGPGTRLTVL.